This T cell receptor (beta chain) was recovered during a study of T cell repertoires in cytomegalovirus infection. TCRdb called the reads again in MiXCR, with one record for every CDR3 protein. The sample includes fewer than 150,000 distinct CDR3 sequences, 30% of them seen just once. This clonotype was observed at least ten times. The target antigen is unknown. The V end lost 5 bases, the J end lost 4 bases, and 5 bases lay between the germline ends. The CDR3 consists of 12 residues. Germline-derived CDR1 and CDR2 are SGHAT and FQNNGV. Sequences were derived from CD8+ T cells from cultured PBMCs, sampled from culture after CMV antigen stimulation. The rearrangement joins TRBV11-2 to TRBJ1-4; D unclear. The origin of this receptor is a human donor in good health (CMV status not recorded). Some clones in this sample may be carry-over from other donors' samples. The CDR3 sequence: CASSDYNEKLFF. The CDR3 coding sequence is TGTGCCAGCAGCGACTATAATGAAAAACTGTTTTTT.